This T cell receptor (beta chain) appears in the sequencing data of a study of T cells in Graves' hyperthyroidism and ophthalmopathy. Trimming removed 5 bases from V and 2 bases from J; junction bases left unmatched: 6. The CDR3 spans 14 residues. CDR1 is SGHVS, CDR2 FNYEAQ, per germline. The CDR3 regions of TCR beta were amplified from RNA transcripts. The TCR CDR3 first-round RT-PCR relied on the HTBI primer set. Each CDR3 protein gets one entry after TCRdb re-called the multiplex PCR reads with MiXCR. The sample holds about 290,000 distinct CDR3 sequences; 16% are singletons and the top ten take roughly 31%.

The sequenced sample was blood. This receptor was identified in a man aged 25-45 years with Graves' hyperthyroidism. The rearrangement links TRBV7-6 to TRBJ2-7; TRBD2 matches at 7 bases. The CDR3 region is CASSQSSGPYEQYF. DNA of the CDR3: TGTGCCAGCAGCCAGTCTAGCGGACCCTACGAGCAGTACTTC.